Listed below are T cell receptor beta chains from one sample, sequenced in a study of cytomegalovirus exposure and HLA in healthy donors. Some clones are missing from TCRdb's copy, which holds only in-frame ones; the method was immunoSEQ multiplex PCR. The sample consists of under 100,000 clones, about 73% of them appearing once. Sequencing input: PBMCs. These receptors all come from a woman in her fifties or sixties in good health and CMV-seropositive. The CDR3 runs from the conserved cysteine through the conserved F or W. A D gene is named only where the DNA matches it firmly. Size is stated for part of the rows, as once, few or many counts, or as a class when the clone is expanded.

d_call | j_call | clone_size | v_call | cdr3_nt | cdr3_aa
- | TRBJ1-1 | - | TRBV5-4 | TGTGCCAGCAGCTTGGCGGGAGTACAGGAAGCTTTCTTT | CASSLAGVQEAFF
TRBD2 | TRBJ2-1 | - | TRBV27 | TGTGCCAGCAGTTTGGAAGCCGTGGGACTAGCGCCTTCAGCTGAGCAGTTCTTC | CASSLEAVGLAPSAEQFF
- | TRBJ2-1 | - | TRBV12-1 | TGTGCCAGCAGCTTACATCTAGCGGGAGAGCTTAATGAGCAGTTCTTC | CASSLHLAGELNEQFF
- | TRBJ2-1 | - | TRBV9 | TGTGCCAGCAGCGCAGATCCCGCCTCCTACAATGAGCAGTTCTTC | CASSADPASYNEQFF
TRBD2 | TRBJ2-7 | - | TRBV5-1 | TGCGCCAGCAGCCTAGCTAGCGGGAGGGTATCGGAGCAGTACTTC | CASSLASGRVSEQYF
- | TRBJ1-3 | - | TRBV9 | TGTGCCAGCAGCGTAGTGGGGGGGGAAACCGGAAACACCATATATTTT | CASSVVGGETGNTIYF
TRBD2 | TRBJ2-5 | - | TRBV4-3 | TGCGCCAGCAGCCAAGAGCGGGGCGGGGGGGCGTGGGAGACCCAGTACTTC | CASSQERGGGAWETQYF
TRBD1 | TRBJ1-6 | - | TRBV27 | TGTGCCAGCAGTTCCACCGGGACAGGGGGCGATAATTCACCCCTCCACTTT | CASSSTGTGGDNSPLHF
- | TRBJ2-5 | few | TRBV6-6 | TGTGCCAGCAGCCCGCAGTACATGGAGACCCAGTACTTC | CASSPQYMETQYF
- | TRBJ1-1 | - | TRBV5-6 | TGTGCCAGCAGCTCACAGGGATACCACACTGAAGCTTTCTTT | CASSSQGYHTEAFF
- | TRBJ2-7 | - | TRBV20-1 | TGCAGTGCAAACAGCGGCTACGAGCAGTACTTC | CSANSGYEQYF
- | TRBJ1-3 | few | TRBV28 | TGTGCCAGCAGGCCCCAGGGACTAAGCTCTGGAAACACCATATATTTT | CASRPQGLSSGNTIYF
TRBD1 | TRBJ1-5 | - | TRBV18 | TGTGCCAGCTCACCACCGACAGGGGCTAGCAATCAGCCCCAGCATTTT | CASSPPTGASNQPQHF
- | TRBJ2-7 | - | TRBV9 | TGTGCCAGCAGCCCAGGGTTGGTCGGCGGGAACTCCTACGAGCAGTACTTC | CASSPGLVGGNSYEQYF
TRBD2 | TRBJ2-1 | - | TRBV6-5 | TGTGCCAGCAGTCGTCTAGCGGGTCTCGATGAGCAGTTCTTC | CASSRLAGLDEQFF
TRBD2 | TRBJ2-2 | - | TRBV29-1 | TGCAGCGTTCCGGACAGGGGACTAGCGGGAGGGCCAGGGACCGGGGAGCTGTTTTTT | CSVPDRGLAGGPGTGELFF
TRBD2 | TRBJ2-2 | - | TRBV10-3 | TGTGCCATCAGACGGGAGGCCGGGGAGCTGTTTTTT | CAIRREAGELFF
- | TRBJ2-7 | - | TRBV6-5 | TGTGCCAGCACCGACAGAACCTACGAGCAGTACTTC | CASTDRTYEQYF
TRBD2 | TRBJ2-1 | - | TRBV4-3 | TGCGCCAGCAGCCAAGGGACTAGCGGAGTAGGGTATGAGCAGTTCTTC | CASSQGTSGVGYEQFF
- | TRBJ1-6 | - | TRBV5-4 | TGTGCCAGCAGCGCCCTAGTTGATTCACCCCTCCACTTT | CASSALVDSPLHF
- | TRBJ2-7 | few | TRBV5-4 | TGTGCCAGCAACTCCCTAGGGGAGGCTCTGGAGCAGTACTTC | CASNSLGEALEQYF
TRBD2 | TRBJ2-3 | - | TRBV11-2 | TGTGCCAGCAGCCCTCCGGGACTAGCGGGGAGGGATACGCAGTATTTT | CASSPPGLAGRDTQYF